The 4 T cell receptor beta chains reported below all come from one sample, sequenced in a study of blood T cell repertoires in COVID-19. Libraries were prepared by immunoSEQ multiplex PCR; TCRdb keeps only in-frame clonotypes and omits some of them. In the table there are about 19,000 clones, approximately 90% of which are singletons. The sequencing sample was made of peripheral blood. These receptors were collected from a man in his sixties or seventies with acute or convalescent COVID-19.

The chain joins TRBV6-1 to TRBJ1-6; TRBD1 is a possible D gene (6 bases). Germline V CDR1 and CDR2: MNHNS, SASEGT. This CDR3 is built from 16 residues. The germline V and J ends were trimmed by 0 bases and 13 bases, with 19 bases remaining between them. In DNA, the CDR3 is TGTGCCAGCAGTGAAGCGGGGGGGCCCTTGGTGTCCCCCCTCCACTTT. This gives the protein CASSEAGGPLVSPLHF.

This clone was seen just once. The chain uses TRBV5-4 and TRBJ1-4, with 7 bases aligning to TRBD1. The CDR3 totals 16 residues. The germline V gene encodes CDR1 SGHNT and CDR2 YYREEE (reference sequence). The V gene end was trimmed by 4 bases and the J gene end by 10 bases; junction bases not matched to a gene: 16. The chain's CDR3 is CASSLGQVRGVGKLFF. CDR3 DNA: TGTGCCAGCAGCCTCGGACAGGTCCGCGGGGTTGGAAAACTGTTTTTT.

The rearrangement uses TRBV27 and TRBJ1-6; TRBD1 agrees at 8 bases. Looked up from germline, CDR1 is MNHEY and CDR2 is SMNVEV (reference sequence). V was pared by 5 bases and J by 3 bases, with 3 bases of the junction left unmatched. The CDR3 covers 15 residues. CDR3 residues: CASSGTGGYNSPLHF. For the CDR3, the DNA is TGTGCCAGCAGTGGTACAGGGGGCTATAATTCACCCCTCCACTTT.

The chain links TRBV28 to TRBJ2-1; 15 nucleotides line up with TRBD2. After removal of 5 bases from V and 8 bases from J, the junction contained 16 bases not matched to a gene. In germline, CDR1 is MDHEN, CDR2 SYDVKM. There are 19 residues in the CDR3. CDR3 sequence: CASSPGTSGRYYPSHEQFF. The DNA for the CDR3 is TGTGCCAGCAGTCCCGGGACTAGCGGGAGGTATTACCCTTCTCATGAGCAGTTCTTC.